The present entry profiles one T cell receptor beta chain with its context. This specimen comes from a study of cytomegalovirus exposure and HLA in healthy donors. Clones were read by immunoSEQ multiplex PCR, and TCRdb kept only the in-frame ones, dropping some. The sample has tens of thousands of clones, 94% seen once. Germline V gene lookup returns CDR1 MNHEY and CDR2 SMNVEV (reference sequence). The ends lost 3 bases at V and 0 bases at J; junction bases unmatched: 0. The CDR3 sequence is 15 residues long. The sequence came from a woman under 30 in good health and CMV-seronegative. The sequencing sample was made of PBMCs. V and J are TRBV27 and TRBJ2-2; 8 nucleotides line up with TRBD2. The CDR3 spells CASSFSGTNTGELFF. The CDR3 DNA reads TGTGCCAGCAGTTTTAGCGGGACGAACACCGGGGAGCTGTTTTTT.